Presented here are 18 T cell receptor beta chains from one specimen sequenced in a study of T-cell reconstitution after alpha-beta-depleted transplantation in children (dated by TCRdb to about 2016). Beyond this particular receptor, the publication reports: The apparently early alphabetaT-cell count recovery about two months after transplant was reportedly dependent on only several hundred rapidly expanded clones derived from non-depleted graft cells.

Libraries were built with PCR. The sequencer listed for this sample is Illumina HiSeq 2500. TCR library preparation used molecular barcoding, with unique molecular identifiers applied to normalize quantification of the TCRbeta repertoire. TCRdb reworked the public reads: Q25 trimming with fastp, MiXCR clone assembly, productive beta chains retained. Each entry merges the rows of one CDR3 protein and shows their most common DNA and genes. Recorded for this sample are approximately 32,000 distinct CDR3 sequences; about 6% of them occurred a single time. 25% to 30% of the sample goes to the ten largest clones. Antigens of these TCRs are unknown. Sample time point, as interpreted from the label and publication: day 60 (about 2 months) after transplantation. Reading the label with the study, this specimen's treatment or condition is: allogeneic hematopoietic cell transplantation with graft depleted of TCRalphabeta T cells and CD19 B cells.

The sequencing here drew on peripheral blood, taken 60 days after TCRalphabeta/CD19-depleted stem cell transplant. The receptors here all came from a child less than two years old who had a stem cell transplant for acute myeloid leukemia, so the T cells may come from the graft donor.

In this sample, this clonotype turned up a few times. The chain links TRBV10-3 to TRBJ2-2; perhaps TRBD1 as D (6 bases). Trimming stripped 5 bases from V and 6 bases from J, with 10 bases between. The CDR3 is made up of 13 amino acids. CDR1 is ENHRY, CDR2 SYGVKD, per germline. CDR3 coding DNA: TGTGCCATCAGTTTCGGACAGCCCGGGGAGCTGTTTTTT. It is translated as CAISFGQPGELFF.

This clonotype was found many times. The chain uses TRBV5-1 and TRBJ2-7; no firm D call. V lost 4 bases, J lost 3 bases, and 5 bases lay in between. The germline V gene has CDR1 SGHRS and CDR2 YFSETQ. This CDR3 has 11 residues. The chain's CDR3 is CASSPRYEQYF. The CDR3 DNA is TGCGCCAGCAGCCCACGCTACGAGCAGTACTTC.

This clonotype was counted at least ten times. The chain combines TRBV11-2 with TRBJ2-7; the D is unclear. Deletions cut 5 bases from V and 3 bases from J, with 8 bases between. The CDR3 has 12 amino acids. CDR1 is SGHAT, CDR2 FQNNGV, per germline. CDR3 coding DNA: TGTGCCAGCAGCCTCCCCTACTACGAGCAGTACTTC. Translating gives CASSLPYYEQYF. The full variable domain, rest sourced from reference TRBV11-2 and TRBJ2-7, is EAGVAQSPRYKIIEKRQSVAFWCNPISGHATLYWYQQILGQGPKLLIQFQNNGVVDDSQLPKDRFSAERLKGVDSTLKIQPAKLEDSAVYLCASSLPYYEQYFGPGTRLTVT.

This clonotype was counted ten times or more. This chain links TRBV7-9 with TRBJ1-6, with D hard to call. The CDR3 spans 13 residues. CDR1 is SEHNR and CDR2 is FQNEAQ in the germline V gene (reference sequence). The germline V and J ends were trimmed by 5 bases and 9 bases, with 11 bases remaining between them. The DNA of the CDR3 is TGTGCCAGCAGCGCGGACCTGGTTTCACCCCTCCACTTT. This codes for CASSADLVSPLHF.

This clonotype appeared many times. This rearrangement joins TRBV12-3 or TRBV12-4 to TRBJ2-3; D is unresolved. The length of the CDR3 is 12 residues. V was clipped by 4 bases and J by 8 bases, with 10 bases between them. Here the CDR3 DNA reads TGTGCCAGCAGTTCCCTCCGAGGTACGCAGTATTTT. It translates to CASSSLRGTQYF.

This clonotype was detected ten times or more. The rearrangement uses TRBV7-9 and TRBJ1-2; D remains unclear. Trimming took off 4 bases at V and 4 bases at J, with 16 bases between the two ends. The CDR3 extends over 15 amino acids. In germline, CDR1 is SEHNR, CDR2 FQNEAQ (reference sequence). Written as DNA, the CDR3 is TGTGCCAGCAGCTCCGTACAGATATTAACCTATGGCTACACCTTC. Protein sequence: CASSSVQILTYGYTF.

As regards this clonotype: Being one base from a much bigger clone, this may be a read error. The chain recombines TRBV12-3 or TRBV12-4 with TRBJ2-2; TRBD2 aligns across 10 bases. This CDR3 is 16 amino acids long. The V gene end was trimmed by 8 bases and the J gene end by 3 bases; junction bases not matched to a gene: 9. For the CDR3, the DNA is TGTGCCAGCGGTCCCGCCCTAGCGGGAGACACCGGGGAGCTGTTTTTT. It specifies CASGPALAGDTGELFF.

This clonotype was seen ten or more times. The rearrangement joins TRBV29-1 to TRBJ2-7, with a possible D match to TRBD1 (6 bases). The germline CDR1 and CDR2 sequences are SQVTM and ANQGSEA. This CDR3 is built from 12 residues. Between the trimmed V and J ends, which lost 6 bases and 2 bases, there was a span of 11 bases. The CDR3 bases are TGCAGCGTGATGACAGGAACCTACGAGCAGTACTTC. As protein: CSVMTGTYEQYF.

This clonotype was detected ten times or more. The chain is built from TRBV4-1 and TRBJ1-2; D may be TRBD1 (5 bases). This CDR3 has 14 amino acids. V was trimmed by 1 base and J by 1 base, leaving 7 bases between them. Looked up from germline, CDR1 is MGHRA and CDR2 is YSYEKL. The DNA for the CDR3 is TGCGCCAGCAGCCAAGGGGGGGGTAACTATGGCTACACCTTC. It is translated as CASSQGGGNYGYTF.

At least ten counts were recorded for this clonotype. The chain carries TRBV9 and TRBJ2-7; 10 bases line up with TRBD2. The CDR3 is made up of 16 amino acids. Germline V CDR1 and CDR2: SGDLS, YYNGEE. J was trimmed by 1 base and V by 4 bases; bases with no gene match: 8. This CDR3 is CASSPRGTSDSYEQYF. The CDR3 nucleotides are TGTGCCAGCAGCCCCCGCGGGACTAGCGATTCCTACGAGCAGTACTTC.

At least ten counts were recorded for this clonotype. J is TRBJ2-7 and V is TRBV9; 9 bases agree with TRBD2. V trimming: 4 bases; J trimming: 0 bases; junction bases outside the gene matches: 5. The CDR3 has 15 amino acids. In germline, CDR1 is SGDLS, CDR2 YYNGEE. The CDR3 loop is CASSPTSGYSYEQYF. In nucleotides, the CDR3 is TGTGCCAGCAGCCCGACTAGCGGATACTCCTACGAGCAGTACTTC.

On this clonotype: This may come from a read error, since a much larger clone is one base off. The V call is TRBV7-6, the J call TRBJ2-1; 10 bases map to TRBD2. The CDR3 covers 15 residues. CDR1 and CDR2 (germline): SGHVS, FNYEAQ. With 4 bases clipped from V and 5 bases from J, the junction kept 5 bases outside the gene matches. Here the CDR3 DNA reads TGTGCCAGCAGCTGGTCTAGCGGGGGCCACAATGAGCAGTTCTTC. The encoded protein is CASSWSSGGHNEQFF.

This clonotype showed up many times. V usage is TRBV6-5 and J usage is TRBJ2-7, with 9 nucleotides matching TRBD1. Trimming removed 4 bases from V and 4 bases from J; junction bases left unmatched: 2. This CDR3 has 13 residues. CDR1 is MNHEY and CDR2 is SVGAGI in the germline V gene. The CDR3 loop reads CASSWGQGYEQYF. CDR3 DNA: TGTGCCAGCAGTTGGGGACAGGGATACGAGCAGTACTTC.

This clonotype was counted at least ten times. The chain carries TRBV27 and TRBJ1-5; D gene ambiguous. Germline-derived CDR1 and CDR2 are MNHEY and SMNVEV (reference sequence). Trimming cost V 2 bases and J 0 bases, with 11 bases left between them. The CDR3 loop spans 16 amino acids. The CDR3 sequence is CASSLSLTPSNQPQHF. The DNA of the CDR3 is TGTGCCAGCAGTTTAAGCCTGACACCTAGCAATCAGCCCCAGCATTTT.

This clonotype was recorded many times. The chain has TRBV4-3 and TRBJ2-5; D tentatively reads TRBD1 or TRBD2 (5 bases each). This CDR3 contains 14 residues. V was shortened by 1 base and J by 6 bases, with 12 bases between the two germline ends. In germline, CDR1 is LGHNA, CDR2 YSLEER. The CDR3 spells CASSQAQGPKTQYF. In DNA, the CDR3 is TGCGCCAGCAGCCAAGCCCAGGGACCTAAGACCCAGTACTTC.

This clonotype has at least ten counts. The chain carries TRBV28 and TRBJ2-3; TRBD1 agrees at 9 bases. There are 15 residues in the CDR3. The V and J ends lost 5 bases and 2 bases, in that order; junction bases with no gene match: 5. Germline values: CDR1 MDHEN, CDR2 SYDVKM. CDR3 in amino acids: CASSGQGRDTDTQYF. CDR3 in DNA: TGTGCCAGCAGTGGACAGGGGAGGGACACAGATACGCAGTATTTT.

This clonotype was picked up many times. The chain recombines TRBV5-4 with TRBJ2-7, with TRBD1 matching over 7 bases. Germline loops: CDR1 SGHNT, CDR2 YYREEE (reference sequence). V was clipped by 2 bases and J by 6 bases; unmatched bases: 11. CDR3 length: 15 amino acids. The CDR3: CASSLPDRVASEQYF. CDR3 nucleotide sequence: TGTGCCAGCAGCTTACCAGACAGGGTGGCTTCCGAGCAGTACTTC. Based on the CDR3 plus reference TRBV5-4 and TRBJ2-7, the full variable domain is ETGVTQSPTHLIKTRGQQVTLRCSSQSGHNTVSWYQQALGQGPQFIFQYYREEENGRGNFPPRFSGLQFPNYSSELNVNALELDDSALYLCASSLPDRVASEQYFGPGTRLTVT.

At least ten counts were recorded for this clonotype. The chain employs TRBV7-6 and TRBJ2-7; no clear D. With 2 bases removed from V and 5 bases from J, the gap between germline ends came to 13 bases. Germline V gene sequence: CDR1 SGHVS, CDR2 FNYEAQ. CDR3 length: 14 amino acids. The CDR3 bases are TGTGCCAGCAGCTTAAGTCCCACCACTAACGAGCAGTACTTC. Encoded protein: CASSLSPTTNEQYF. The variable domain in full, completed from reference TRBV7-6 and TRBJ2-7, reads GAGVSQSPRYKVTKRGQDVALRCDPISGHVSLYWYRQALGQGPEFLTYFNYEAQQDKSGLPNDRFSAERPEGSISTLTIQRTEQRDSAMYRCASSLSPTTNEQYFGPGTRLTVT.